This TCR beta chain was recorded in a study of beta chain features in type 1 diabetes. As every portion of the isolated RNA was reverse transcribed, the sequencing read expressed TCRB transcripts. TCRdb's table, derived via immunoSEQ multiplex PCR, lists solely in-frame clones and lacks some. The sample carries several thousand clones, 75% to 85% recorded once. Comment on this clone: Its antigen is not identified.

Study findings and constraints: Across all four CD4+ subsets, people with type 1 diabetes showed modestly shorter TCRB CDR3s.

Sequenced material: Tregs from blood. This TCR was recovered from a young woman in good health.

The CDR3 nucleotides read TGCGCCAGCAGCTCGGGACAGGGCAGAGAGACCCAGTACTTC. Its protein product is CASSSGQGRETQYF. The chain links TRBV5-1 to TRBJ2-5; 9 bases are shared with TRBD1. The V and J ends lost 3 bases and 4 bases, in that order; junction bases with no gene match: 4. The CDR3 covers 14 residues. CDR1 is SGHRS, CDR2 YFSETQ, per germline.